This T cell receptor beta chain is drawn from a study of radiotherapy plus CTLA-4 blockade in lung cancer. Study context: The study recorded objective responses in 15% to 20% of patients and disease control in 25% to 35%. The study's findings and limits: Blood TCR clones of tumor origin expanded after radiotherapy plus ipilimumab. Among reported predictors of response, early blood T cell clone dynamics with interferon-beta performed best.

In chemo-refractory metastatic non-small-cell lung cancer, patients got ipilimumab CTLA-4 blockade together with focal radiation. The table came from immunoSEQ multiplex PCR; TCRdb's copy has only in-frame clones and leaves some out. The sample has 50,000 to 65,000 clones; 65% to 80% are singletons. In regard to this clone: What it binds is unknown.

This CDR3 has 14 amino acids. The V end lost 6 bases, the J end lost 6 bases, and 19 bases lay between the germline ends. Germline values: CDR1 SGHNT, CDR2 YYREEE (reference sequence). This specimen was peripheral blood, taken from a patient treated with radiotherapy plus ipilimumab. V gene TRBV5-4 combines with J gene TRBJ2-7; tentative D call: TRBD1 (5 bases). The origin of this receptor is a human donor with non-small cell lung cancer whose response to radiotherapy plus ipilimumab could not be evaluated. The CDR3: CASTHPSRVGEQYF. The CDR3 coding sequence is TGTGCCAGCACTCACCCCTCCAGGGTAGGCGAGCAGTACTTC.